The 29 T cell receptor beta chains in this list originate from one sample, sequenced in a study of naive and memory T cell subsets. The beta constant-region primer was an equimolar mix of two oligonucleotides covering TRBC1 and TRBC2. Using its own MiXCR run on the UMI-ligation and nested PCR reads, TCRdb lists one record per CDR3 protein. The data contain approximately 140,000 distinct CDR3 sequences, 15% to 20% of them seen just once; the ten biggest clones take up 0.14% to 0.15%. The sequenced material came from naive CD4+ T cells from blood. These receptor sequences come from a human donor in good health.

V gene TRBV29-1 combines with J gene TRBJ1-1; a weak D match, TRBD1 (6 bases). With 7 bases removed from V and 4 bases from J, the gap between germline ends came to 13 bases. Germline lookup yields CDR1 SQVTM and CDR2 ANQGSEA. The CDR3 sequence is 12 residues long. CDR3 nucleotide sequence: TGCAGCGGGGCAGGGGTAATCACTGAAGCTTTCTTT. Translated: CSGAGVITEAFF.

The chain joins TRBV10-2 to TRBJ2-7; possible D gene TRBD1, 6 bases. The CDR3 has 13 residues. CDR1 is WSHSY and CDR2 is SAAADI in the germline V gene. The ends were cut back, 6 bases at V and 2 bases at J, with 11 bases in the middle. The CDR3: CASRSGGPYEQYF. The CDR3 region has the DNA TGCGCCAGCAGAAGTGGGGGCCCCTACGAGCAGTACTTC.

The V and J genes are TRBV29-1 and TRBJ2-7, with D perhaps given as TRBD1 or TRBD2 (5 bases each). CDR3 length: 12 amino acids. Germline V gene data show CDR1 as SQVTM and CDR2 as ANQGSEA. V was shortened by 3 bases and J by 7 bases, with 13 bases between the two germline ends. The CDR3 bases are TGCAGCGTTGATAAGGGGACGGGAGAGCAGTACTTC. Its protein is CSVDKGTGEQYF.

This clonotype came up many times. This chain links TRBV4-1 with TRBJ2-3, with 10 bases that match TRBD2. Unmatched junction bases numbered 4, after V lost 0 bases and J lost 4 bases. Per germline, CDR1 MGHRA and CDR2 YSYEKL. This CDR3 has 16 residues. The CDR3 bases are TGCGCCAGCAGCCAAGAGTCTAGCGGGAGCCCAGATACGCAGTATTTT. It encodes CASSQESSGSPDTQYF.

A single count supports this clonotype. This chain joins TRBV6-1 and TRBJ1-2; weak D call: TRBD1 (5 bases). The germline CDR1 and CDR2 sequences are MNHNS and SASEGT. The ends were cut back, 1 base at V and 4 bases at J, with 7 bases in the middle. This CDR3 has 13 amino acids. CDR3 amino acids: CASSEGGAYGYTF. DNA of the CDR3: TGTGCCAGCAGTGAAGGGGGCGCCTATGGCTACACCTTC.

The table lists this clonotype with a few counts. CDR3 in amino acids: CATRDRGAADTQYF. CDR3 sequence (DNA): TGTGCCACCCGGGACAGGGGGGCGGCAGATACGCAGTATTTT. The chain carries TRBV6-1 and TRBJ2-3; 11 bases match TRBD1. Germline CDR1 and CDR2: MNHNS and SASEGT. Trimming removed 10 bases from V and 4 bases from J; junction bases left unmatched: 7. The CDR3 consists of 14 residues.

This chain connects TRBV10-3 to TRBJ2-3; D perhaps matches TRBD1 (8 bases). CDR3 length: 13 amino acids. The V gene's germline CDR1 is ENHRY and CDR2 SYGVKD. The CDR3, as DNA: TGTGTGGACAGGGAGGGAAGCACAGATACGCAGTATTTT. This codes for CVDREGSTDTQYF.

CDR3 sequence: CASSALSGRTYNEQFF. As DNA, the CDR3 is TGTGCCAGCAGTGCTTTAAGCGGGAGGACCTACAATGAGCAGTTCTTC. The rearrangement joins TRBV25-1 to TRBJ2-1, with 9 positions matching TRBD2. J lost 2 bases, V lost 4 bases, and 6 bases had no gene match. Germline lookup yields CDR1 MGHDK and CDR2 SYGVNS. This CDR3 comprises 16 residues.

In its sample, this clonotype was seen a few times. The chain recombines TRBV20-1 with TRBJ1-2; D gene ambiguous. This CDR3 comprises 14 residues. V lost 6 bases to trimming and J lost 5 bases, with 19 bases between them. CDR1 and CDR2 from the germline V gene are DFQATT and SNEGSKA (reference sequence). CDR3 sequence (DNA): TGCAGTGCCGAACCCAGCCCTAGAATTTATGGCTACACCTTC. As protein: CSAEPSPRIYGYTF.

The chain links TRBV20-1 to TRBJ2-2; D could derive from TRBD1 or TRBD2 (5 bases each). V gave up 5 bases and J gave up 7 bases, with 20 bases separating them. The CDR3 totals 15 residues. CDR1 and CDR2 (germline): DFQATT, SNEGSKA (reference sequence). The CDR3 protein is CSAPGDALGIGELFF. CDR3 sequence (DNA): TGCAGTGCTCCCGGGGACGCACTTGGGATCGGGGAGCTGTTTTTT.

V usage is TRBV20-1 and J usage is TRBJ2-7; D perhaps matches TRBD2 (5 bases). The length of the CDR3 is 13 residues. Germline V gives CDR1 DFQATT, CDR2 SNEGSKA (reference sequence). The V end was cut by 5 bases, the J end by 2 bases, with 13 bases between. The CDR3 DNA reads TGCAGTGCTGGCCTCAGCGGTACCTACGAGCAGTACTTC. Amino acids: CSAGLSGTYEQYF.

The rearrangement links TRBV29-1 to TRBJ2-7, with D maybe TRBD1 (6 bases). V dropped 7 bases and J dropped 4 bases, with 23 bases sitting between them. The germline V gene encodes CDR1 SQVTM and CDR2 ANQGSEA. CDR3 length: 15 residues. As DNA, the CDR3 is TGCAGCGCGGGCCCACACAGGGTCAGGACTTACGAGCAGTACTTC. This encodes CSAGPHRVRTYEQYF.

The table lists this clonotype with a few counts. The chain joins TRBV20-1 to TRBJ1-5, with TRBD1 matching 8 bases. This CDR3 spans 15 amino acids. Germline loops: CDR1 DFQATT, CDR2 SNEGSKA (reference sequence). J was trimmed by 6 bases and V by 0 bases; bases with no gene match: 7. The DNA for the CDR3 is TGCAGTGCTAGAGATCATCAGGGGGCGGTTCAGCCCCAGCATTTT. The encoded protein is CSARDHQGAVQPQHF.

V usage is TRBV5-1 and J usage is TRBJ2-7, with D possibly matching TRBD1 (5 bases). With 3 bases removed from V and 5 bases from J, the gap between germline ends came to 15 bases. The CDR3 spans 14 residues. The V gene's germline CDR1 is SGHRS and CDR2 YFSETQ. The CDR3 is CASSSTTGSNEQYF. In nucleotides, the CDR3 is TGCGCCAGCAGCTCTACTACAGGCTCAAACGAGCAGTACTTC.

This clonotype was seen a few times. The rearrangement links TRBV19 to TRBJ1-5; 10 positions agree with TRBD1. V shed 6 bases, J shed 5 bases, and the junction held 7 bases outside the gene matches. Germline CDR1 reads LNHDA; CDR2 reads SQIVND (reference sequence). The CDR3 is 15 residues long. The CDR3 DNA follows: TGTGCCAGTAGGACTCCCGGGACAGGGGATCAGCCCCAGCATTTT. Translating it yields CASRTPGTGDQPQHF.

This clonotype has only a few counts. CDR3: CASSQIPGQNQPQHF. In nucleotides, the CDR3 is TGCGCCAGCAGCCAGATCCCGGGACAGAATCAGCCCCAGCATTTT. The V and J genes are TRBV5-1 and TRBJ1-5; 7 bases line up with TRBD1. In germline, CDR1 is SGHRS, CDR2 YFSETQ. Losses at the gene ends were 4 bases for V and 4 bases for J; bases not matched to a gene: 8. The CDR3 spans 15 residues.

This chain links TRBV12-3 or TRBV12-4 with TRBJ1-1; the D is unclear. The CDR3 loop spans 13 amino acids. Trimming removed 6 bases from V and 6 bases from J, with 14 bases in between. The CDR3 DNA sequence: TGTGCCAGCAGACTGGGTAGTAGTCCTGAAGCTTTCTTT. It translates to CASRLGSSPEAFF.

The CDR3 DNA is TGTGCCAGCAGTTTGGTGGGGGTAGCTAACTATGGCTACACCTTC. Protein product: CASSLVGVANYGYTF. The rearrangement joins TRBV12-3 or TRBV12-4 to TRBJ1-2, with TRBD1 as a possible D gene (5 bases). The V end was cut by 3 bases, the J end by 0 bases, with 11 bases between. The CDR3 contains 15 residues.

The J gene is TRBJ2-3, the V gene TRBV29-1, with D possibly TRBD2 on 5 matching bases. CDR3 size: 12 residues. V lost 3 bases and J lost 3, with 7 bases in between. In germline, CDR1 is SQVTM, CDR2 ANQGSEA. The CDR3 nucleotides are TGCAGCGTTGATGAGCGGACAGATACGCAGTATTTT. Encoded protein: CSVDERTDTQYF.

This chain uses TRBV7-6 with TRBJ1-1; the match to TRBD1 covers 8 bases. Germline CDR1 is SGHVS and CDR2 is FNYEAQ. The ends lost 5 bases at V and 3 bases at J; junction bases unmatched: 11. This CDR3 is 16 amino acids long. CDR3 coding DNA: TGTGCCAGCAGCCCCTTTCTGACAGGGGTGCACACTGAAGCTTTCTTT. Protein: CASSPFLTGVHTEAFF.

This clonotype was observed a few times. The chain joins TRBV18 to TRBJ2-7; D is perhaps TRBD1 (5 bases). V lost 3 bases to trimming and J lost 4 bases, with 16 bases between them. Per the germline V gene, CDR1 is KGHSH and CDR2 is LQKENI. This CDR3 region has 15 residues. Here the CDR3 DNA reads TGTGCCAGCTCACCGAGCCTCGGCAGGGATTACGAGCAGTACTTC. Its protein is CASSPSLGRDYEQYF.

This clonotype was seen more than once but under ten times. V gene TRBV28 combines with J gene TRBJ2-1; TRBD1 might be the D (5 bases). CDR3 length: 13 residues. Trimming left V 5 bases short and J 7 bases short, with 12 bases between. Germline loops: CDR1 MDHEN, CDR2 SYDVKM. CDR3 sequence: CASSGGAVNEQFF. The CDR3 DNA reads as TGTGCCAGCAGTGGTGGGGCCGTTAATGAGCAGTTCTTC.

This clonotype was counted between two and nine times. The J gene is TRBJ2-3, the V gene TRBV13, with D possibly being TRBD2 (5 bases). The CDR3 extends over 15 amino acids. The germline CDR1 and CDR2 sequences are PRHDT and FYEKMQ (reference sequence). Deletions cut 0 bases from V and 1 base from J, with 8 bases between. The CDR3 coding sequence is TGTGCCAGCAGCTTAGGGGGAGTAGGCACAGATACGCAGTATTTT. Protein: CASSLGGVGTDTQYF.

This clonotype has more than one count but fewer than ten. This rearrangement joins TRBV29-1 to TRBJ2-1; 7 nucleotides agree with TRBD2. Germline-derived CDR1 and CDR2 are SQVTM and ANQGSEA. J gave up 9 bases and V 3 bases, and 14 bases lay outside the gene matches. The CDR3 contains 15 residues. CDR3 in DNA: TGCAGCGTTGATCGTCTGGGGGAGGGCCCCGGTGAGCAGTTCTTC. Translation gives CSVDRLGEGPGEQFF.

This sequence joins TRBV20-1 and TRBJ1-5, with D maybe TRBD1 (5 bases). The V gene's germline CDR1 is DFQATT and CDR2 SNEGSKA (reference sequence). V lost 4 bases and J 0 bases, leaving 16 bases between the germline ends. This CDR3 spans 16 amino acids. The CDR3 here is CSATGWGGYSNQPQHF. The CDR3 DNA sequence: TGCAGTGCTACTGGATGGGGGGGGTATAGCAATCAGCCCCAGCATTTT.

This clonotype was counted a few times. This chain joins TRBV18 and TRBJ2-5; D is perhaps TRBD2 (5 bases). CDR1 KGHSH and CDR2 LQKENI come from the germline V gene. CDR3 length equals 13 residues. With 8 bases removed from V and 2 bases from J, the gap between germline ends came to 12 bases. CDR3 sequence (DNA): TGTGCCAGCGTTGGACTGGTGCAAGAGACCCAGTACTTC. This translates into CASVGLVQETQYF.

This clonotype was seen more than once but under ten times. The V call is TRBV4-2, the J call TRBJ2-6; 7 bases are a match to TRBD2. The germline gives CDR1 LGHNA, CDR2 YNFKEQ. The trim removed 4 bases at V and 1 base at J, leaving 10 bases unmatched. This CDR3 region has 18 residues. The CDR3 nucleotides read TGTGCCAGCAGCCCGCCCCCGGGGAGGGTGTCTGGGGCCAACGTCCTGACTTTC. It codes for CASSPPPGRVSGANVLTF.

For this clonotype: One end of the junction fails to match germline, which may point to a read error. The chain combines TRBV10-3 with TRBJ1-3, with D unclear. The CDR3 has 11 residues. Germline V gives CDR1 ENHRY, CDR2 SYGVKD. The CDR3 bases are TGTGCCATCATTGAGAGAAACACCATATATTTT. This gives the protein CAIIERNTIYF.

The chain joins TRBV19 to TRBJ2-7, with 8 nucleotides matching TRBD2. The CDR3 totals 15 residues. The germline gives CDR1 LNHDA, CDR2 SQIVND (reference sequence). The J segment lost 3 bases and the V segment lost 4 bases, leaving 8 bases of the junction unmatched. This chain's CDR3 is CASSNGLAGDYEQYF. As DNA, the CDR3 is TGTGCCAGTAGTAACGGACTAGCTGGGGACTACGAGCAGTACTTC.